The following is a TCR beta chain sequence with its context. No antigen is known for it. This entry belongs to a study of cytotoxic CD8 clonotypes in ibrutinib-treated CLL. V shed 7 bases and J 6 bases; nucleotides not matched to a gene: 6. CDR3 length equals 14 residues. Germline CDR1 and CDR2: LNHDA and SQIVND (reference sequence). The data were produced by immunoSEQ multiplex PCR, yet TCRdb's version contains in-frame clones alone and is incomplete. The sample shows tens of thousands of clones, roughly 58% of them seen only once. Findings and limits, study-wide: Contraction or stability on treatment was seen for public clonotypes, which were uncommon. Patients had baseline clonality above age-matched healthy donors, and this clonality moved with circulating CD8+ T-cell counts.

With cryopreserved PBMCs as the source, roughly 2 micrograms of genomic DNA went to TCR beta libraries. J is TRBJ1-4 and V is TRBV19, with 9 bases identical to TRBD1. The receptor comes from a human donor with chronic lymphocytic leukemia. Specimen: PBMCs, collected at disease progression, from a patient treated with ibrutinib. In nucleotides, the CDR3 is TGTGCCAGTATCCGGGGACAGGGATATGAAAAACTGTTTTTT. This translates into CASIRGQGYEKLFF.